This TCR beta chain comes out of a study of blood T cell repertoires in COVID-19. Study information: Donors in the United States, Italy and Spain gave samples during acute or convalescent COVID-19. In each case, the material was cDNA or gDNA derived from T cells, B-cell-depleted T cells, or PBMCs.

The CDR3 is 15 residues long. The germline CDR1 and CDR2 sequences are SGHDT and YYEEEE. In regard to this clone: An end of the junction differs from the germline gene, which may be a read error.

Per the original methods: How many nucleated cells were present was estimated from reference gene primer amplification. Here immunoSEQ multiplex PCR was the method, and the copy in TCRdb shows in-frame clones only, minus some. Clone size and the V and J calls come from that table; the DNA yielded D and trimming. The sample consists of some 190,000 clones, around 85% of them appearing once. The chain recombines TRBV5-6 with TRBJ2-7, with TRBD2 matching 7 bases. The specimen was peripheral blood. This TCR was recovered from a man in his fifties or sixties with acute or convalescent COVID-19. CDR3 nucleotide sequence: TGTGCCAGCAGATTGGGAGGCGGGGGAAACTACGAGCAGTACTTC. It is translated as CASRLGGGGNYEQYF. Full variable domain (rest looked up from reference TRBV5-6 and TRBJ2-7): DAGVTQSPTHLIKTRGQQVTLRCSPKSGHDTVSWYQQALGQGPQFIFQYYEEEERQRGNFPDRFSGHQFPNYSSELNVNALLLGDSALYLCASRLGGGGNYEQYFGPGTRLTVT.